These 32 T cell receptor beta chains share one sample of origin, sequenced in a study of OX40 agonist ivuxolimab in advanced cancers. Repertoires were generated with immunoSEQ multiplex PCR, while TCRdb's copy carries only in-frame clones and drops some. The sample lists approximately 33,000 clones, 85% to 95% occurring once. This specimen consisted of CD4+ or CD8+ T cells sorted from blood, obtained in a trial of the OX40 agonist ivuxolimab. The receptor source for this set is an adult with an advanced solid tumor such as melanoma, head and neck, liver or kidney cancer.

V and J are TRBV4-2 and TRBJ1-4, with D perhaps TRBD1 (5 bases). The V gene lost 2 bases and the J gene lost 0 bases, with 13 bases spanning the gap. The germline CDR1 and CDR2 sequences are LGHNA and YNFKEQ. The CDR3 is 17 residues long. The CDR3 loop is CASSQPGAGATNEKLFF. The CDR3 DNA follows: TGTGCCAGCAGCCAACCCGGGGCGGGCGCAACTAATGAAAAACTGTTTTTT.

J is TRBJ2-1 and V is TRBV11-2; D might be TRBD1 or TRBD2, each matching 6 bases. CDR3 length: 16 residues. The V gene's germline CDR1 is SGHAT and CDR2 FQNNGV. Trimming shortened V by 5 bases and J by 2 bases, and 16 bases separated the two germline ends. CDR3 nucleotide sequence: TGTGCCAGCAGCCCTGCGGGAAGGGGGGCCTACAATGAGCAGTTCTTC. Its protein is CASSPAGRGAYNEQFF. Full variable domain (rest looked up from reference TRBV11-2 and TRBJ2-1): EAGVAQSPRYKIIEKRQSVAFWCNPISGHATLYWYQQILGQGPKLLIQFQNNGVVDDSQLPKDRFSAERLKGVDSTLKIQPAKLEDSAVYLCASSPAGRGAYNEQFFGPGTRLTVL.

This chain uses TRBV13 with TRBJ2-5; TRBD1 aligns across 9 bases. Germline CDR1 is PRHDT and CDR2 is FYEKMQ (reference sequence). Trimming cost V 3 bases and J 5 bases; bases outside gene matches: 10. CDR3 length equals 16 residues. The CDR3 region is CASSFKIQGAKETQYF. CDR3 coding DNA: TGTGCCAGCAGCTTTAAGATACAGGGGGCGAAGGAGACCCAGTACTTC.

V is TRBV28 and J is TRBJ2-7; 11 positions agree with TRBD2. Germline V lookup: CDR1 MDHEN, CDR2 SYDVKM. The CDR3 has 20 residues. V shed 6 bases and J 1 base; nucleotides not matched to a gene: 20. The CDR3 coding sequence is TGTGCCAGCAGCCCTTACACTCTAGCGGGGGGCCATTTCGAATCCTACGAGCAGTACTTC. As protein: CASSPYTLAGGHFESYEQYF.

In DNA, the CDR3 is TGTGCCAGCAGAAAAACAGGGGGCAACCAAGAGACCCAGTACTTC. As protein: CASRKTGGNQETQYF. This rearrangement joins TRBV25-1 to TRBJ2-5; 9 nucleotides line up with TRBD1. The CDR3 loop spans 15 amino acids. J was trimmed by 0 bases and V by 6 bases; bases with no gene match: 5. CDR1 is MGHDK and CDR2 is SYGVNS in the germline V gene.

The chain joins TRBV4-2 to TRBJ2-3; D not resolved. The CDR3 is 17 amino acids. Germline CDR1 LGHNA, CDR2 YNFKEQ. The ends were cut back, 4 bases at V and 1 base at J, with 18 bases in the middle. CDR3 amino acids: CASSPPGGRVGTDTQYF. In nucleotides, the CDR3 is TGTGCCAGCAGCCCCCCAGGCGGAAGGGTTGGCACAGATACGCAGTATTTT.

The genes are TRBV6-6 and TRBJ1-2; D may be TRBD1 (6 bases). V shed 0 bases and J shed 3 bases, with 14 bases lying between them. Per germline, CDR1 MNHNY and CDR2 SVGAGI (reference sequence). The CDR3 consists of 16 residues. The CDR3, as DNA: TGTGCCAGCAGTTACTCTAATTTACACAGGGACTATGGCTACACCTTC. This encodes CASSYSNLHRDYGYTF.

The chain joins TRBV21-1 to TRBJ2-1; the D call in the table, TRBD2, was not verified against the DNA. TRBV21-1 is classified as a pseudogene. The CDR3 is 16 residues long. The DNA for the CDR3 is TGTGCCCAGCATTCACTAGCGGGCCCCTCCTACAATGAGCAGTTCTTC. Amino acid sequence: CAQHSLAGPSYNEQFF.

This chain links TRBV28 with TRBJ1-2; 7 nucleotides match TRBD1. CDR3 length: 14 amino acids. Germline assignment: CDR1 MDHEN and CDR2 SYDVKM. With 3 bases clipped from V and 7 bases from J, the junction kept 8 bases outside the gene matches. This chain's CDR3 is CASSFYKAGGGYTF. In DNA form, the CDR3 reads TGTGCCAGCAGTTTCTACAAGGCAGGGGGTGGCTACACCTTC.

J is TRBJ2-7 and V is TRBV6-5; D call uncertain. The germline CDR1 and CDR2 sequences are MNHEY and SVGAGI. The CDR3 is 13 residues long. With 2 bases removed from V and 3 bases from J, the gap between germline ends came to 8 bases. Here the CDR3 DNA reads TGTGCCAGCAGTTACAACAGCAACTACGAGCAGTACTTC. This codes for CASSYNSNYEQYF.

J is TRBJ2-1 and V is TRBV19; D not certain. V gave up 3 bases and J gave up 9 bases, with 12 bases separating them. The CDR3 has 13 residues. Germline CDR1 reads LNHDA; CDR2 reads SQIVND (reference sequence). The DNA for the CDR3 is TGTGCCAGTAGTATGGGCTGGCTGAGTGAGCAGTTCTTC. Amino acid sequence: CASSMGWLSEQFF.

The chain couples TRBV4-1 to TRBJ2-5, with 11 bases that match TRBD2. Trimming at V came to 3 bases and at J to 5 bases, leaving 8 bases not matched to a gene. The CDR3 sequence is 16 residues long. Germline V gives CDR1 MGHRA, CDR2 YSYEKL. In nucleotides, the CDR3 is TGCGCCAGCAGCCAGCCGACTAGCGGGGATTATGAGACCCAGTACTTC. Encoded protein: CASSQPTSGDYETQYF.

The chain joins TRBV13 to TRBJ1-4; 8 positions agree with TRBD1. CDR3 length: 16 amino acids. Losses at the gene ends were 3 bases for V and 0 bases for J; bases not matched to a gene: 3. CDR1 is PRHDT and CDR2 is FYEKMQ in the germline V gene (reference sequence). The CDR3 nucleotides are TGTGCCAGCAGCTTCCGACAGGGGCCAACTAATGAAAAACTGTTTTTT. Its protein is CASSFRQGPTNEKLFF. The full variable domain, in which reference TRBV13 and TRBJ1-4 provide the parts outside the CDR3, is AAGVIQSPRHLIKEKRETATLKCYPIPRHDTVYWYQQGPGQDPQFLISFYEKMQSDKGSIPDRFSAQQFSDYHSELNMSSLELGDSALYFCASSFRQGPTNEKLFFGSGTQLSVL.

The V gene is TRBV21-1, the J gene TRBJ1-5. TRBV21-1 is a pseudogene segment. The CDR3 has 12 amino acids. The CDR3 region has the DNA TGTGCCAGCAGCAAAGCGGTTCAGCCCCAGCATTTT. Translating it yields CASSKAVQPQHF.

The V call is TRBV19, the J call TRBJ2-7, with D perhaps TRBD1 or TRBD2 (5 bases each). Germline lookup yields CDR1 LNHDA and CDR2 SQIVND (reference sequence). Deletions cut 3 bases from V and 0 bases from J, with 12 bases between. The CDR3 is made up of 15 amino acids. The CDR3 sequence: CASSMGGGSSYEQYF. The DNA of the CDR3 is TGTGCCAGTAGTATGGGTGGGGGAAGCTCCTACGAGCAGTACTTC.

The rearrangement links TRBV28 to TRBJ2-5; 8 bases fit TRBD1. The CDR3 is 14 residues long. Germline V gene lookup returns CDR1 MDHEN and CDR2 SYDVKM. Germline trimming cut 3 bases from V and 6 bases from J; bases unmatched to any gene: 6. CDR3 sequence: CASSFRGRDQTQYF. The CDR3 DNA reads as TGTGCCAGCAGTTTCAGGGGGCGAGATCAGACCCAGTACTTC.

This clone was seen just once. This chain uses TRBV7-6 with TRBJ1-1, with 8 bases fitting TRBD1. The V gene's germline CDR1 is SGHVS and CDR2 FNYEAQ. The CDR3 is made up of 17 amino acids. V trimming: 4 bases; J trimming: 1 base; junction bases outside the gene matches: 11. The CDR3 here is CASSSNRGGTENTEAFF. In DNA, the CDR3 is TGTGCCAGCAGCTCAAACAGGGGGGGGACAGAGAACACTGAAGCTTTCTTT. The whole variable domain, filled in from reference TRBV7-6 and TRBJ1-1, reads GAGVSQSPRYKVTKRGQDVALRCDPISGHVSLYWYRQALGQGPEFLTYFNYEAQQDKSGLPNDRFSAERPEGSISTLTIQRTEQRDSAMYRCASSSNRGGTENTEAFFGQGTRLTVV.

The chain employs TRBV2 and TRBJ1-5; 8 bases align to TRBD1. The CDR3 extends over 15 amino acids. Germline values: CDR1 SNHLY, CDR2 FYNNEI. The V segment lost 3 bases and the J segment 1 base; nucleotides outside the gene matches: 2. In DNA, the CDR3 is TGTGCCAGCAGTGAGTGGACAGGGAGCAATCAGCCCCAGCATTTT. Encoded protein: CASSEWTGSNQPQHF.

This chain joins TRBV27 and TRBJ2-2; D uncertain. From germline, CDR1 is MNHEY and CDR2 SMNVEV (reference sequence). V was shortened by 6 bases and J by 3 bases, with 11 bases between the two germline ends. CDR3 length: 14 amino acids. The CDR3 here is CASSSPTYTGELFF. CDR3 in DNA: TGTGCCAGCAGCTCCCCCACGTACACCGGGGAGCTGTTTTTT.

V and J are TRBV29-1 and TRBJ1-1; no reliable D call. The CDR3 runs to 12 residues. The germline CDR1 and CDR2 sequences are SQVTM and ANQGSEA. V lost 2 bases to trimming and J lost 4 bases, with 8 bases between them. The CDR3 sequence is CSVESSGTEAFF. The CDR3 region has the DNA TGCAGCGTTGAATCGTCAGGCACTGAAGCTTTCTTT.

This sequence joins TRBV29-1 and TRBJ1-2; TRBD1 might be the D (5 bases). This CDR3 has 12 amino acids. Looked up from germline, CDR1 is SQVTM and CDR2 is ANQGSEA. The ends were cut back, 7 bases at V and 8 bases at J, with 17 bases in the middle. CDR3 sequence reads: CSAIGQGDGYTF. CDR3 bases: TGCAGCGCCATTGGTCAGGGTGACGGCTACACCTTC.

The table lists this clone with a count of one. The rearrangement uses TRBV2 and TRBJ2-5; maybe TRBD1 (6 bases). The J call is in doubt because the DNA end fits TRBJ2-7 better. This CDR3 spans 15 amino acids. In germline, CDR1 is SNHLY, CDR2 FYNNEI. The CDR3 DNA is TGTGCCAGCAGGGCCGGGCCCCAGGGGACCTACGAGCAGTACTTC. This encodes CASRAGPQGTYEQYF.

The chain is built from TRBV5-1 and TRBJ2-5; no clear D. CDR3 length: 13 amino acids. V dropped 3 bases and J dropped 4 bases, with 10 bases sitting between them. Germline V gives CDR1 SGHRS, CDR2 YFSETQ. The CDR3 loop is CASSSLEVETQYF. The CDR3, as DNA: TGCGCCAGCAGCTCGCTAGAGGTAGAGACCCAGTACTTC.

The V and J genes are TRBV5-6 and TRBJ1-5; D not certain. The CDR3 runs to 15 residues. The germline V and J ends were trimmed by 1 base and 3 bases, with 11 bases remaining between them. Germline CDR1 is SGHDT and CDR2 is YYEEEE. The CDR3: CASSLNDGHNQPQHF. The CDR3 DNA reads TGTGCCAGCAGCTTGAATGACGGCCACAATCAGCCCCAGCATTTT.

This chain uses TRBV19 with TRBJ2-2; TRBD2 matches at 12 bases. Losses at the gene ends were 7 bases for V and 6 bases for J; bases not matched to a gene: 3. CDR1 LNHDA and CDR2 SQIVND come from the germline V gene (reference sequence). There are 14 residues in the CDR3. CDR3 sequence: CASTGLAGSGELFF. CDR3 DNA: TGTGCCAGTACGGGACTAGCGGGCTCCGGGGAGCTGTTTTTT.

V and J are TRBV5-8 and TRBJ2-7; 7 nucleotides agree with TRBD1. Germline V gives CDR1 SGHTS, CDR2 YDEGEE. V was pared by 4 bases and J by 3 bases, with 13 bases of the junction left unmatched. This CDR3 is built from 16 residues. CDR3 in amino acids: CASSQIVGQVYYEQYF. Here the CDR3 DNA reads TGTGCCAGCAGCCAGATCGTTGGACAGGTTTACTACGAGCAGTACTTC.

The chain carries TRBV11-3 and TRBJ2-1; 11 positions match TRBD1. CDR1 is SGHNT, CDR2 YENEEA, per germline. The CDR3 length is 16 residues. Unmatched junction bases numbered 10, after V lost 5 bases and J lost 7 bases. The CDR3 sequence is CASSPWGGQGANEQFF. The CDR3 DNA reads TGTGCCAGCAGCCCTTGGGGCGGACAGGGGGCAAATGAGCAGTTCTTC.

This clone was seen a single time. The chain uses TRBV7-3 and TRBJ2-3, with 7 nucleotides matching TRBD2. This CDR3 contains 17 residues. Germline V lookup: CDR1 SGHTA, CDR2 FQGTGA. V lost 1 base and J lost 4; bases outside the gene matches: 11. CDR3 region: CASSLIGRAGAPDTQYF. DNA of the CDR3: TGTGCCAGCAGCTTAATCGGTCGGGCGGGAGCGCCAGATACGCAGTATTTT.

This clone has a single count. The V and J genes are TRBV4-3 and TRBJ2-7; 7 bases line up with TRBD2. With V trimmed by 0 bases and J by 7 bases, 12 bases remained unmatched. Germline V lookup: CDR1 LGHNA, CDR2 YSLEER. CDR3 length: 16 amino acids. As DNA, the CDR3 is TGCGCCAGCAGCCAAGATGTTGGGAGGGAGGTCGGGGAGCAGTACTTC. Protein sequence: CASSQDVGREVGEQYF.

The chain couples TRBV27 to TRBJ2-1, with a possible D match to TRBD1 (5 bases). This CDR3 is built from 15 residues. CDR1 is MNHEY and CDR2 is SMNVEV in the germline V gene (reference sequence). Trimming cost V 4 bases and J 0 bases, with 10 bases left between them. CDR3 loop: CASSSRDSSYNEQFF. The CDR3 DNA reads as TGTGCCAGCAGTTCCAGGGATAGCTCCTACAATGAGCAGTTCTTC.

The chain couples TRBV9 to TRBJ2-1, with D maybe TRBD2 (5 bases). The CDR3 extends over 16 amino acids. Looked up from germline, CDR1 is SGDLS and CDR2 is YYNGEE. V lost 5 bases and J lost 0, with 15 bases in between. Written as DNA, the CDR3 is TGTGCCAGCAGTGGGATCCGGGATGGCTCCTACAATGAGCAGTTCTTC. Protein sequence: CASSGIRDGSYNEQFF.

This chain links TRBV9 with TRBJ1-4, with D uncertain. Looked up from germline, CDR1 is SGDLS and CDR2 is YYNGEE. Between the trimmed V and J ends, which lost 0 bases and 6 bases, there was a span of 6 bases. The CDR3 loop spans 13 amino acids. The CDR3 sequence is CASSVASHEKLFF. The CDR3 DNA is TGTGCCAGCAGCGTAGCTTCCCATGAAAAACTGTTTTTT.